This passage covers 13 T cell receptor beta chains from one sample sequenced in a study of blood T cell repertoires in COVID-19. Profiling relied on immunoSEQ multiplex PCR, and the TCRdb table lists in-frame clones only, not all of them. The data contain around 270,000 clones, roughly 90% of them singletons. Specimen: peripheral blood. Receptors originate from a man between 40 and 49 years old with acute or convalescent COVID-19.

V usage is TRBV19 and J usage is TRBJ1-5; TRBD1 matches 9 bases. Trimming at V came to 9 bases and at J to 7 bases, leaving 7 bases not matched to a gene. CDR1 is LNHDA, CDR2 SQIVND, per germline (reference sequence). CDR3 length: 13 amino acids. The CDR3 coding sequence is TGTGCCAGCGGGGACAGGGCGACCCAGCCCCAGCATTTT. Translating it yields CASGDRATQPQHF.

This chain links TRBV30 with TRBJ1-2, with D possibly TRBD1 on 5 matching bases. The germline gives CDR1 GTSNPN, CDR2 SVGIG (reference sequence). The CDR3 runs 13 residues. V gave up 5 bases and J gave up 2 bases, with 12 bases separating them. CDR3 DNA: TGTGCCTGGGACGAACAGGAAAACTATGGCTACACCTTC. It encodes CAWDEQENYGYTF.

The chain couples TRBV13 to TRBJ1-1; D ambiguous. This CDR3 comprises 14 residues. The V and J ends lost 7 bases and 1 base respectively, with 13 bases between them. CDR1 PRHDT and CDR2 FYEKMQ come from the germline V gene (reference sequence). The CDR3 loop is CASILRAGNTEAFF. CDR3 coding DNA: TGTGCCAGCATTCTGCGTGCGGGGAACACTGAAGCTTTCTTT.

This clone appeared a single time. V usage is TRBV4-2 and J usage is TRBJ1-6; maybe TRBD1 (6 bases). CDR3 size: 15 residues. Germline-derived CDR1 and CDR2 are LGHNA and YNFKEQ. The V end lost 5 bases, the J end lost 3 bases, and 11 bases lay between the germline ends. The CDR3 DNA reads as TGTGCCAGCAGCGCAGAAGGGGGCTATAATTCACCCCTCCACTTT. Protein sequence: CASSAEGGYNSPLHF.

This sequence joins TRBV29-1 and TRBJ1-5; 8 bases are shared with TRBD1. CDR3 length equals 12 residues. The V segment lost 4 bases and the J segment 4 bases; nucleotides outside the gene matches: 0. Germline loops: CDR1 SQVTM, CDR2 ANQGSEA. This chain's CDR3 is CSVGTGNQPQHF. CDR3 DNA sequence: TGCAGCGTTGGGACAGGGAATCAGCCCCAGCATTTT.

The J gene is TRBJ1-3, the V gene TRBV13; 7 positions agree with TRBD1. The junction had 8 bases not matched to a gene; V was cut back by 5 bases and J by 10 bases. This CDR3 is 13 amino acids long. Germline V gene data show CDR1 as PRHDT and CDR2 as FYEKMQ (reference sequence). In DNA, the CDR3 is TGTGCCAGCAGCGTTCGACAGGGACGGACCATATATTTT. As protein: CASSVRQGRTIYF.

V usage is TRBV9 and J usage is TRBJ2-1, with D possibly TRBD1 on 6 matching bases. The CDR3 sequence is 14 residues long. Trimming stripped 4 bases from V and 5 bases from J, with 13 bases between. Germline V gene lookup returns CDR1 SGDLS and CDR2 YYNGEE. The CDR3 is CASSPQGSNNEQFF. The CDR3 bases are TGTGCCAGCAGCCCACAGGGATCTAACAATGAGCAGTTCTTC. Full variable domain (outside the CDR3, taken from reference TRBV9 and TRBJ2-1): DSGVTQTPKHLITATGQRVTLRCSPRSGDLSVYWYQQSLDQGLQFLIQYYNGEERAKGNILERFSAQQFPDLHSELNLSSLELGDSALYFCASSPQGSNNEQFFGPGTRLTVL.

The chain links TRBV27 to TRBJ1-6; TRBD1 matches at 7 bases. V was pared by 2 bases and J by 5 bases, with 6 bases of the junction left unmatched. The CDR3 has 16 amino acids. The V gene's germline CDR1 is MNHEY and CDR2 SMNVEV (reference sequence). CDR3 sequence reads: CASSLTGTANNSPLHF. For the CDR3, the DNA is TGTGCCAGCAGTTTAACCGGGACAGCTAATAATTCACCCCTCCACTTT.

The chain links TRBV24-1 to TRBJ2-2; 7 positions agree with TRBD1. This CDR3 has 15 amino acids. V was pared by 4 bases and J by 2 bases, with 3 bases of the junction left unmatched. The germline gives CDR1 KGHDR, CDR2 SFDVKD. The DNA for the CDR3 is TGTGCCACCAGTGACACAGGGGAAAACACCGGGGAGCTGTTTTTT. Amino acids: CATSDTGENTGELFF.

This rearrangement joins TRBV7-3 to TRBJ2-2, with 9 bases matching TRBD2. This CDR3 is built from 14 residues. Germline V gene data show CDR1 as SGHTA and CDR2 as FQGTGA. The V gene end was trimmed by 5 bases and the J gene end by 5 bases; junction bases not matched to a gene: 3. The CDR3 DNA reads as TGTGCCAGCAGCCAAGCGGGGGGAACCGGGGAGCTGTTTTTT. Amino acids: CASSQAGGTGELFF.

The chain uses TRBV11-2 and TRBJ2-7, with D perhaps TRBD2 (5 bases). The germline gives CDR1 SGHAT, CDR2 FQNNGV. This CDR3 has 16 amino acids. Trimming shortened V by 1 base and J by 0 bases, and 13 bases separated the two germline ends. The chain's CDR3 is CASSLGPAASSYEQYF. The CDR3, as DNA: TGTGCCAGCAGCTTAGGGCCAGCGGCGAGCTCCTACGAGCAGTACTTC.

The CDR3 protein is CASSLTGYNEKLFF. DNA of the CDR3: TGCGCCAGCAGCTTAACAGGGTATAATGAAAAACTGTTTTTT. V and J are TRBV5-1 and TRBJ1-4, with D possibly TRBD1 on 6 matching bases. This CDR3 is 14 amino acids long. The germline V gene has CDR1 SGHRS and CDR2 YFSETQ. V lost 2 bases to trimming and J lost 4 bases, with 9 bases between them.

This clone occurred once. The rearrangement joins TRBV12-3 or TRBV12-4 to TRBJ2-5; D might be TRBD1 (5 bases). V was clipped by 6 bases and J by 1 base, with 9 bases between them. CDR3 size: 13 residues. The CDR3 is CASRGDSQETQYF. Here the CDR3 DNA reads TGTGCCAGCAGAGGCGACAGCCAAGAGACCCAGTACTTC.